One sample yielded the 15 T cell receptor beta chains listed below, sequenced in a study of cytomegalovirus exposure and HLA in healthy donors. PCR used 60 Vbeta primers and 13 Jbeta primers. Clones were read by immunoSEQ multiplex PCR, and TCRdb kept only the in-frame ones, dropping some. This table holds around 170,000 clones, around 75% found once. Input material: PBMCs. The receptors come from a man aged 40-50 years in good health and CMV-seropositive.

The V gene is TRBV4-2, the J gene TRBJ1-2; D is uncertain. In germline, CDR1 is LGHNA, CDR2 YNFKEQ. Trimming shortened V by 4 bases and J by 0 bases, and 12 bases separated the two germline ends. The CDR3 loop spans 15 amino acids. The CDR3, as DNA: TGTGCCAGCAGCCGGGAGCCCGACGCTAACTATGGCTACACCTTC. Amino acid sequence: CASSREPDANYGYTF.

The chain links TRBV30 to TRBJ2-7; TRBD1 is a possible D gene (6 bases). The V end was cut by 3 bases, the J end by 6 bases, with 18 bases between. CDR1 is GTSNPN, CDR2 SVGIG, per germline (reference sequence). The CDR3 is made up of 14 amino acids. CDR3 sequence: CAWSDGNRVREQYF. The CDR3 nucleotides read TGTGCCTGGAGCGACGGAAACAGGGTCCGCGAGCAGTACTTC.

CDR3 residues: CASSLGSSRPHGYTF. The CDR3 DNA sequence: TGTGCCAGCAGCTTGGGGAGCAGCAGACCCCATGGCTACACCTTC. The genes are TRBV28 and TRBJ1-2; no firm D call. Deletions cut 6 bases from V and 6 bases from J, with 20 bases between. This CDR3 spans 15 amino acids. Germline V lookup: CDR1 MDHEN, CDR2 SYDVKM.

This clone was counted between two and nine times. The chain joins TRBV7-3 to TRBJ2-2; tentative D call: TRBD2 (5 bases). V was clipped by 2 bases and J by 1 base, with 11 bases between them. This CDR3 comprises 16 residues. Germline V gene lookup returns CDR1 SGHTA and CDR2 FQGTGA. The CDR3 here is CASSLSPTRNTGELFF. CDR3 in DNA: TGTGCCAGCAGCTTATCCCCTACTAGGAACACCGGGGAGCTGTTTTTT.

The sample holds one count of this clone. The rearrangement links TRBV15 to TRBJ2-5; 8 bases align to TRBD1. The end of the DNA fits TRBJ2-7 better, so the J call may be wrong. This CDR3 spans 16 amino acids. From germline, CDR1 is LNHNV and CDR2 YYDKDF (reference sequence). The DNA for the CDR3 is TGTGCCACCAGCAGAGATAGGCCAGGGGGCCACTACGAGCAGTACTTC. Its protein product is CATSRDRPGGHYEQYF.

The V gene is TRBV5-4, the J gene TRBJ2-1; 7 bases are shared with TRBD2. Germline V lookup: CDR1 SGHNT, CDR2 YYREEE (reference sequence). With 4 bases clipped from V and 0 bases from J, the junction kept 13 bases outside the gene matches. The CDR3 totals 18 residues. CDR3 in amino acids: CASSRELAAVSSYNEQFF. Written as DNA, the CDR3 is TGTGCCAGCAGCCGGGAGCTAGCGGCGGTAAGCTCCTACAATGAGCAGTTCTTC.

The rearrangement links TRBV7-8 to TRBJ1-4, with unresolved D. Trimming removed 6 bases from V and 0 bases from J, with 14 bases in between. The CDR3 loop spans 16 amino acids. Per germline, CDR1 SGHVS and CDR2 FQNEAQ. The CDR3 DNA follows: TGTGCCAGCAGGCTCCCGCCGGTCGCAACTAATGAAAAACTGTTTTTT. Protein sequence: CASRLPPVATNEKLFF.

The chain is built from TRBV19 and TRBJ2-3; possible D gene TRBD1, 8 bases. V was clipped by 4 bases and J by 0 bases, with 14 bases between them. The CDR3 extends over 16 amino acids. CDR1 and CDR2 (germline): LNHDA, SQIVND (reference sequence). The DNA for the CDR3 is TGTGCCAGTAGTACTGACAGGGGAGGGAGCACAGATACGCAGTATTTT. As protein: CASSTDRGGSTDTQYF.

The CDR3 is CASSLARGLEETQYF. Written as DNA, the CDR3 is TGTGCCAGCAGCTTAGCGCGGGGGCTGGAAGAGACCCAGTACTTC. The V and J genes are TRBV7-6 and TRBJ2-5, with D maybe TRBD2 (7 bases). The CDR3 is 15 residues long. Per germline, CDR1 SGHVS and CDR2 FNYEAQ. Deletions cut 0 bases from V and 3 bases from J, with 11 bases between.

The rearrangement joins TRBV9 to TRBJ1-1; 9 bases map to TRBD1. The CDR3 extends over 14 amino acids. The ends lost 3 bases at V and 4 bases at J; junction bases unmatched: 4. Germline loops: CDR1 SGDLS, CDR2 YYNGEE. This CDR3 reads CASSAWTGVTEAFF. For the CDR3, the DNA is TGTGCCAGCAGCGCCTGGACAGGGGTCACTGAAGCTTTCTTT.

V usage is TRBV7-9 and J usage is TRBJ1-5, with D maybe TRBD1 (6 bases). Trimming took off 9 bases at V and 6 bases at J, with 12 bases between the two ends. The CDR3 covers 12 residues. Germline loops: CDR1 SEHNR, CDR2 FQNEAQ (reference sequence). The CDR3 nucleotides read TGTGCCAGAGAACAGGGCACTCAGCCCCAGCATTTT. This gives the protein CAREQGTQPQHF.

The CDR3 sequence is CASRMGGANEKLFF. The CDR3 coding sequence is TGTGCCAGCCGAATGGGGGGGGCCAATGAAAAACTGTTTTTT. V usage is TRBV19 and J usage is TRBJ1-4, with a weak D call TRBD1 (6 bases). Between the trimmed V and J ends, which lost 9 bases and 5 bases, there was a span of 16 bases. Per germline, CDR1 LNHDA and CDR2 SQIVND (reference sequence). The CDR3 consists of 14 residues.

The CDR3 is CASSWTENYGYTF. CDR3 DNA: TGTGCCAGTAGTTGGACAGAGAACTATGGCTACACCTTC. The rearrangement uses TRBV19 and TRBJ1-2; D possibly corresponds to TRBD1 (6 bases). The CDR3 length is 13 residues. Trimming removed 5 bases from V and 2 bases from J, with 9 bases in between. Germline V gives CDR1 LNHDA, CDR2 SQIVND (reference sequence).

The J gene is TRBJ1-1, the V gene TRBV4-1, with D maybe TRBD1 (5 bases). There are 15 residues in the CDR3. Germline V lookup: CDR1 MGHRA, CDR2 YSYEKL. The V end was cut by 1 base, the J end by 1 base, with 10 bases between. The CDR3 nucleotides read TGCGCCAGCAGCCAAGTCCTCGGACAGAACACTGAAGCTTTCTTT. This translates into CASSQVLGQNTEAFF.

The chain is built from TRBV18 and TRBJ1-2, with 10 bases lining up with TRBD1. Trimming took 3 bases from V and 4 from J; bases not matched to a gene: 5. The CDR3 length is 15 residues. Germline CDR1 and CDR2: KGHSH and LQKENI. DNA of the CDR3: TGTGCCAGCTCACCGGGACAGGGGAAATTCTATGGCTACACCTTC. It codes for CASSPGQGKFYGYTF.